Listed below are T cell receptor beta chains from one sample, sequenced in a study of blood T cell repertoires in COVID-19. Profiling relied on immunoSEQ multiplex PCR, and the TCRdb table lists in-frame clones only, not all of them. The data contain about 70,000 clones, roughly 84% of them seen just once; the ten biggest clones take up around 9.9%. The sequenced material came from peripheral blood. Every receptor here comes from a woman aged 18-35 years with acute or convalescent COVID-19. CDR3s include the opening cysteine and the closing phenylalanine or tryptophan. The order of the fields is D gene, clone size, J gene, V gene, CDR3 length, CDR3 DNA, CDR3 protein. A D gene is named only where the DNA matches it firmly. Expanded clones are given a class, and other clones once, few, many or no size at all.

NA NA TRBJ2-1 TRBV11-2 13 TGTGCCAGCGGGGCGTGGGTGGGGAATGAGCAGTTCTTC CASGAWVGNEQFF
TRBD1 once TRBJ1-6 TRBV27 17 TGTGCCAGCAGGGGGGACGGACAGGGAGTCTATAATTCACCCCTCCACTTT CASRGDGQGVYNSPLHF
TRBD1 NA TRBJ1-5 TRBV28 17 TGTGCCAGCAAGAGACAGGGGTCCGAGTTCAGCAATCAGCCCCAGCATTTT CASKRQGSEFSNQPQHF
TRBD1 NA TRBJ1-1 TRBV18 18 TGTGCCAGCTCACCACCGACAGGGGCCGGTCTACTGTTGGGTGAAGCTTTCTTT CASSPPTGAGLLLGEAFF
TRBD2 NA TRBJ2-2 TRBV5-5 17 TGTGCCAGCAGCCGGACTAGCGGGGGGCCGAACACCGGGGAGCTGTTTTTT CASSRTSGGPNTGELFF
TRBD1 NA TRBJ1-1 TRBV5-4 16 TGTGCCAGCAGAACCAGACAGGGGGCCATGAACACTGAAGCTTTCTTT CASRTRQGAMNTEAFF
NA NA TRBJ1-5 TRBV10-3 13 TGTGCCATCAAACCTAGACAGGCTGGGCCCCAGCATTTT CAIKPRQAGPQHF
TRBD2 NA TRBJ2-1 TRBV19 15 TGTGCCAGTACCCCTAATAGCGGGGGGACGAATGAGCAGTTCTTC CASTPNSGGTNEQFF
TRBD1 NA TRBJ2-5 TRBV7-2 14 TGTGCCAGCAGCTCGGAACCGACAGGGAGTAGCCAGTACTTC CASSSEPTGSSQYF
NA NA TRBJ2-1 TRBV2 16 TGTGCCAGCAGTGACGTGGGGCGGGACCTATACAATGAGCAGTTCTTC CASSDVGRDLYNEQFF
TRBD1 NA TRBJ1-4 TRBV7-9 15 TGTGCCAGCAGCTCCGGACAGGGGGGCAATGAAAAACTGTTTTTT CASSSGQGGNEKLFF
NA NA TRBJ1-2 TRBV4-1 16 TGCGCCAGCAGCCAAGAGGGGAACCCTTCGACGGGAGGCTACACCTTC CASSQEGNPSTGGYTF
NA once TRBJ1-5 TRBV15 18 TGTGCCACCAGCAGTCTCGAGGGAGCCTTAAGGGGCAATCAGCCCCAGCATTTT CATSSLEGALRGNQPQHF
TRBD1 NA TRBJ1-4 TRBV19 17 TGTGCCAGTGGGCCCTCACGGCAGGGGGGACCTAATGAAAAACTGTTTTTT CASGPSRQGGPNEKLFF
NA once TRBJ2-7 TRBV11-2 12 TGTGCCAGCAGGCAGGACAGCTACGAGCAGTACTTC CASRQDSYEQYF
NA NA TRBJ1-1 TRBV19 18 TGTGCCAGTAGTATAGATGGAGGGACCATGCTTATGAACACTGAAGCTTTCTTT CASSIDGGTMLMNTEAFF
TRBD2 NA TRBJ2-7 TRBV7-2 16 TGTGCCAGCAGCTCCTCACTAGCGGCAAAACCCTACGAGCAGTACTTC CASSSSLAAKPYEQYF
TRBD1 once TRBJ1-1 TRBV7-9 13 TGTGCCAGCAGCTTGCCAGGGGGAACTGAAGCTTTCTTT CASSLPGGTEAFF
TRBD1 NA TRBJ1-2 TRBV5-4 13 TGTGCCAGCAGCCCTCAGACAGGGCCTGGCTACACCTTC CASSPQTGPGYTF
NA once TRBJ1-2 TRBV29-1 14 TGCAGCGTTGAAGACCCCCGGGAAGCCAGTGGCTACACCTTC CSVEDPREASGYTF
TRBD1 once TRBJ1-1 TRBV19 15 TGTGCCAGTAGTCCGCGGACAGGGGGCTTCACTGAAGCTTTCTTT CASSPRTGGFTEAFF
TRBD1 NA TRBJ2-2 TRBV5-6 15 TGTGCCAGCAGCTTGGGGGCGACAGGGTCCGGGGAGCTGTTTTTT CASSLGATGSGELFF
TRBD1 once TRBJ2-3 TRBV15 15 TGTGCCACCAGCGCCGGGGGACAGGGCACAGATACGCAGTATTTT CATSAGGQGTDTQYF
TRBD2 NA TRBJ2-1 TRBV7-8 15 TGTGCCAGCAGCTTCCCTAGCGGGGGGGTCAATGAGCAGTTCTTC CASSFPSGGVNEQFF
NA NA TRBJ1-6 TRBV4-1 16 TGCGCCAGCAGCCAGGCCCACGGACATGAAAGTTCACCCCTCCACTTT CASSQAHGHESSPLHF
TRBD1 NA TRBJ1-1 TRBV7-9 17 TGTGCCAGCAGCCGACCCGGGACAGGGGCCATGAACACTGAAGCTTTCTTT CASSRPGTGAMNTEAFF
NA once TRBJ1-5 TRBV20-1 12 TGCAGTGCTAGTCAGGGAGGTCAGCCCCAGCATTTT CSASQGGQPQHF
NA NA TRBJ2-3 TRBV2 14 TGTGCCAGCGGGCTCACGGGGTACACAGATACGCAGTATTTT CASGLTGYTDTQYF
TRBD2 NA TRBJ2-2 TRBV6-4 16 TGTGCCAGCAGTGACTCTAGCGGGGGGGCCACCGGGGAGCTGTTTTTT CASSDSSGGATGELFF
NA NA TRBJ2-6 TRBV9 17 TGTGCCAGCAGCAACCCCTTGAACAGGTCTGGGGCCAACGTCCTGACTTTC CASSNPLNRSGANVLTF
TRBD1 once TRBJ1-5 TRBV19 14 TGTGCCAGTACAGGGGGCGGTAGCAATCAGCCCCAGCATTTT CASTGGGSNQPQHF
TRBD2 NA TRBJ2-1 TRBV3-1/TRBV3-2 15 TGTGCCAGCAGCCAACTAGCGGGAGGTATCCATGAGCAGTTCTTC CASSQLAGGIHEQFF
NA once TRBJ1-1 TRBV6-6 16 TGTGCCAGCAGTTACTTACCGGAAGGGGAGAACACTGAAGCTTTCTTT CASSYLPEGENTEAFF
TRBD2 once TRBJ2-7 TRBV3-1/TRBV3-2 15 TGTGCCAGCAGCCTCGATAGAGGGAGGGCCTACGAGCAGTACTTC CASSLDRGRAYEQYF
NA NA TRBJ1-5 TRBV6-1 15 TGTGCCAGCAGTGATTCTAAGACAGCGAATCAGCCCCAGCATTTT CASSDSKTANQPQHF
NA many TRBJ1-6 TRBV7-9 13 TGTGCCACGGCGGGGGGACCGAATTCACCCCTCCACTTT CATAGGPNSPLHF
NA NA TRBJ1-1 TRBV5-1 14 TGCGCCAGCAGTTTGGACAGCCAGAACACTGAAGCTTTCTTT CASSLDSQNTEAFF
NA once TRBJ1-3 TRBV3-1/TRBV3-2 15 TGTGCCAGCAGCCAACAAAGGGGGAGAGGAAACACCATATATTTT CASSQQRGRGNTIYF
NA NA TRBJ1-3 TRBV5-1 15 TGCGCCAGCAGCTTGGATGGGCAAAGAGGAAACACCATATATTTT CASSLDGQRGNTIYF
NA NA TRBJ2-2 TRBV7-2 14 TGTGCCAGCAGCCCAAACGGTTTCTCCGGGGAGCTGTTTTTT CASSPNGFSGELFF
NA NA TRBJ2-7 TRBV21-1 14 TGTGCCAGCAGCAAAGGTTCTAGGCGGGGGGAGCAGTACTTC CASSKGSRRGEQYF
TRBD1 NA TRBJ1-3 TRBV28 14 TGTGCCAGCAGTAACAGGGGGGTCCGGAACACCATATATTTT CASSNRGVRNTIYF
NA NA TRBJ2-3 TRBV6-2/TRBV6-3 14 TGTGCCAGCAGTGGGTTAGTGACATCAGATACGCAGTATTTT CASSGLVTSDTQYF
NA NA TRBJ1-1 TRBV6-1 15 TGTGCCAGCAGTGAACAAAACAGGCCGAACACTGAAGCTTTCTTT CASSEQNRPNTEAFF
NA NA TRBJ2-5 TRBV25-1 17 TGTGCCAGCCATATGTCGGCCGGGGTAGGGCAGCAAGAGACCCAGTACTTC CASHMSAGVGQQETQYF
NA few TRBJ2-7 TRBV2 13 TGTGCCAGCACGGTGAGGGCGGACTACGAGCAGTACTTC CASTVRADYEQYF
TRBD1 NA TRBJ2-7 TRBV5-1 15 TGCGCCAGCAGCCTATCCGGGACAGGGTCCTACGAGCAGTACTTC CASSLSGTGSYEQYF
NA few TRBJ1-3 TRBV7-2 16 TGTGCCAGCAGCTTCCAACCAGGGGTAACTGGAAACACCATATATTTT CASSFQPGVTGNTIYF
TRBD1 NA TRBJ1-2 TRBV27 15 TGTGCCAGCAGTCCAGGGACAGGGGGTAACTATGGCTACACCTTC CASSPGTGGNYGYTF
NA few TRBJ1-1 TRBV6-5 14 TGTGCCAGCAGTTACTTCCGGGAGAACACTGAAGCTTTCTTT CASSYFRENTEAFF
NA NA TRBJ1-2 TRBV5-6 14 TGTGCCAGCAGCTTGGGGAGAGGGAACTATGGCTACACCTTC CASSLGRGNYGYTF
TRBD1 NA TRBJ1-5 TRBV6-1 17 TGTGCCAGCAGTGAACGGTGGGACAGAACTAGCAATCAGCCCCAGCATTTT CASSERWDRTSNQPQHF
TRBD1 NA TRBJ2-1 TRBV19 15 TGTGCCAGTAGGACCGGGACAGGGGGCTACAATGAGCAGTTCTTC CASRTGTGGYNEQFF
TRBD2 NA TRBJ2-1 TRBV29-1 16 TGCAGCGTTGAAGATTGGAGCCTAGCGGTGGACAATGAGCAGTTCTTC CSVEDWSLAVDNEQFF
TRBD1 NA TRBJ2-1 TRBV29-1 19 TGCAGCGTTAAGCACGGTGGGACAGGGGGCCCCCGGTCCTACAATGAGCAGTTCTTC CSVKHGGTGGPRSYNEQFF
TRBD1 NA TRBJ2-3 TRBV19 13 TGTGCCAGCCGACAGGGGGTGGGAGATACGCAGTATTTT CASRQGVGDTQYF
NA NA TRBJ1-4 TRBV7-6 14 TGTGCCAGCAGCTTAGGAGGGAGTAATGAAAAACTGTTTTTT CASSLGGSNEKLFF
TRBD1 NA TRBJ1-2 TRBV10-3 12 TGTGCCATCAGTGGACAGGGGTATGGCTACACCTTC CAISGQGYGYTF
NA NA TRBJ2-7 TRBV4-1 14 TGCGCCAGCAGCCAAGGGGTCGGGATTTACGAGCAGTACTTC CASSQGVGIYEQYF
NA once TRBJ2-3 TRBV11-3 13 TGTGCCAGCAGCTTAGGAGGGCGTTCTACGCAGTATTTT CASSLGGRSTQYF